This TCR beta chain was identified during a study of regulatory T cells in long-lasting Graves disease. At the level of the study: The term persistent Graves' disease signified upward of 5 years on antithyroid drugs with positive TSH receptor antibodies. General study findings and limits: The study found TRBV28, TRBJ1-2 and TRBJ2-5 favored in persistent disease.

The time point: persistent/refractory GD, antithyroid drugs over 5 years with positive TRAb. Scientists built the TCR library using RNA that was extracted from PBMCs. Blood from the periphery, about 9.2 milliliters in all, was drawn into EDTA tubes. Sequencing libraries for TCR beta were prepared with iRepertoire HTBI primers and Arm-PCR of CDR3 regions. Under the authors' procedure: Samples revealed 62 TRBV and 14 TRBJ segments. TCRdb ran MiXCR on the multiplex PCR reads and lists one entry per CDR3 protein. V and J calls and clone size were set by TCRdb, not the authors. The sample includes 400,000 to 500,000 distinct CDR3 sequences, 21% of them seen just once. This clonotype was detected a few times. Antigen unknown. CDR1 is MDHEN and CDR2 is SYDVKM in the germline V gene. Trimming shortened V by 5 bases and J by 1 base, and 16 bases separated the two germline ends. The CDR3 has 16 residues.

The sequence was obtained from a female donor with Graves disease. The genes are TRBV28 and TRBJ2-3; D unclear. Here the sequenced sample was peripheral blood mononuclear cells (PBMCs), taken when the disease was refractory, from a patient treated with antithyroid drugs. This CDR3 reads CASSPPPWRGTDTQYF. The CDR3 DNA follows: TGTGCCAGCAGTCCACCCCCGTGGCGCGGCACAGATACGCAGTATTTT.